The T cell receptor (beta chain) under discussion was sequenced for a study of Ad26.COV2.S vaccination and SARS-CoV-2 variants. Using immunoSEQ multiplex PCR, the repertoire was profiled, and TCRdb retains in-frame clones only, with some absent. The table lists approximately 460,000 clones, 80% to 90% of them singletons. Treatment denoted: around 19 received Ad26.COV2.S at low or high dose, single or two shots; 5 received placebo; per-sample allocation not given. Vaccine and placebo recipients were sampled on day 63 after the first injection. The sequencing used peripheral blood, collected in a trial of Ad26.COV2.S vaccine versus placebo. The clonotype comes from a person aged 18-65 years who received the Ad26.COV2.S COVID-19 vaccine or a placebo.

Here the CDR3 DNA reads TGTGCCAGCTCATTACCAGGGACAGGTCAGAAAGCTTTCTTT. Encoded protein: CASSLPGTGQKAFF. The chain uses TRBV18 and TRBJ1-1, with TRBD1 matching 8 bases. Germline CDR1 KGHSH, CDR2 LQKENI. CDR3 length: 14 amino acids. Trimming cost V 5 bases and J 9 bases; bases outside gene matches: 11.